Following are 27 T cell receptor beta chains from one sample sequenced in a study of cytomegalovirus exposure and HLA in healthy donors. Primers for the PCR totalled 60 Vbeta and 13 Jbeta. Method: immunoSEQ multiplex PCR; TCRdb's copy keeps in-frame clones and lacks some. The sample includes about 99,000 clones, 10% of them seen just once. Sequenced material: PBMCs. These receptors were obtained from a man in his forties in good health and CMV-seropositive.

The V gene is TRBV5-6, the J gene TRBJ1-2; perhaps TRBD1 as D (6 bases). The V gene lost 3 bases and the J gene lost 4 bases, with 13 bases spanning the gap. Germline V gene data show CDR1 as SGHDT and CDR2 as YYEEEE. The CDR3 runs 14 residues. CDR3 sequence reads: CASSYGTYPYGYTF. The CDR3 nucleotides are TGTGCCAGCAGCTACGGGACATATCCCTATGGCTACACCTTC.

V is TRBV7-9 and J is TRBJ1-5; D gene ambiguous. Germline CDR1 is SEHNR and CDR2 is FQNEAQ (reference sequence). With 1 base removed from V and 1 base from J, the gap between germline ends came to 14 bases. There are 17 residues in the CDR3. The CDR3 bases are TGTGCCAGCAGCTTAGGAGCGGGGAGTAGAAGCAATCAGCCCCAGCATTTT. This gives the protein CASSLGAGSRSNQPQHF.

This clone occurred a few times. The V and J genes are TRBV28 and TRBJ1-3; no definite D call. In germline, CDR1 is MDHEN, CDR2 SYDVKM. This CDR3 contains 18 residues. With 3 bases removed from V and 6 bases from J, the gap between germline ends came to 24 bases. CDR3 loop: CASSLLRRGPTWLNTIYF. CDR3 sequence (DNA): TGTGCCAGCAGTTTGTTGAGGCGCGGGCCGACCTGGTTAAACACCATATATTTT.

Written as DNA, the CDR3 is TGTGCCAGCAGTTACTATGGGACAGTCACTTACGAGCAGTACTTC. This gives the protein CASSYYGTVTYEQYF. The gene calls are TRBV6-5 and TRBJ2-7, with 7 bases that match TRBD1. V lost 1 base, J lost 4 bases, and 7 bases stayed unmatched. The CDR3 covers 15 residues. Germline lookup yields CDR1 MNHEY and CDR2 SVGAGI.

The rearrangement joins TRBV5-4 to TRBJ1-1; the D is unclear. This CDR3 spans 14 amino acids. CDR1 SGHNT and CDR2 YYREEE come from the germline V gene (reference sequence). Deletions cut 5 bases from V and 5 bases from J, with 16 bases between. The CDR3 loop reads CASRPEVWETEAFF. CDR3 DNA sequence: TGTGCCAGCAGACCGGAGGTATGGGAAACTGAAGCTTTCTTT.

This clone was counted only a few times. The chain is built from TRBV5-4 and TRBJ2-6; D is unclear. V lost 0 bases, J lost 2 bases, and 9 bases lay in between. Germline V gene sequence: CDR1 SGHNT, CDR2 YYREEE (reference sequence). The CDR3 contains 16 residues. This CDR3 reads CASSLDASPGANVLTF. The DNA for the CDR3 is TGTGCCAGCAGCTTGGACGCGTCACCTGGGGCCAACGTCCTGACTTTC.

This clone was seen a handful of times. This sequence joins TRBV11-2 and TRBJ2-2, with D hard to call. The germline V and J ends were trimmed by 5 bases and 1 base, with 11 bases remaining between them. The CDR3 totals 15 residues. CDR1 SGHAT and CDR2 FQNNGV come from the germline V gene. CDR3 nucleotides: TGTGCCAGCAGCATAAAGACAATGAACACCGGGGAGCTGTTTTTT. This gives the protein CASSIKTMNTGELFF.

The J gene is TRBJ2-1, the V gene TRBV7-6; D is possibly TRBD1 (6 bases). Germline V gene sequence: CDR1 SGHVS, CDR2 FNYEAQ. The CDR3 has 12 residues. V was cut by 6 bases and J by 7 bases, with 10 bases left in between. CDR3 in DNA: TGTGCCAGCAGGGGGACATCGAATGAGCAGTTCTTC. This codes for CASRGTSNEQFF.

This clone has more than one count but fewer than ten. The chain carries TRBV7-9 and TRBJ2-7; TRBD2 agrees at 8 bases. There are 14 residues in the CDR3. Germline V lookup: CDR1 SEHNR, CDR2 FQNEAQ (reference sequence). The V segment lost 4 bases and the J segment 1 base; nucleotides outside the gene matches: 3. This CDR3 is CASSSGRDSYEQYF. The DNA for the CDR3 is TGTGCCAGCAGCTCCGGGAGGGATTCCTACGAGCAGTACTTC.

The chain combines TRBV25-1 with TRBJ2-5, with 8 bases matching TRBD1. The germline V gene encodes CDR1 MGHDK and CDR2 SYGVNS. There are 18 residues in the CDR3. The ends lost 4 bases at V and 0 bases at J; junction bases unmatched: 13. CDR3 sequence: CASSGGQVVTLYQETQYF. The DNA of the CDR3 is TGTGCCAGCAGTGGGGGACAGGTGGTAACTTTGTACCAAGAGACCCAGTACTTC.

This clone was picked up a small number of times. This rearrangement joins TRBV11-3 to TRBJ2-1; 10 nucleotides line up with TRBD1. In germline, CDR1 is SGHNT, CDR2 YENEEA. The CDR3 runs to 15 residues. J was trimmed by 8 bases and V by 4 bases; bases with no gene match: 8. In nucleotides, the CDR3 is TGTGCCAGCAGCTCCGGGACAGGGGCATACGATGAGCAGTTCTTC. Translated: CASSSGTGAYDEQFF.

This clone was detected a few times. The CDR3 reads CASSQPQGEEDTEAFF. The CDR3 DNA follows: TGCGCCAGCAGCCAACCACAGGGTGAGGAGGACACTGAAGCTTTCTTT. V usage is TRBV5-1 and J usage is TRBJ1-1; D is possibly TRBD1 (6 bases). This CDR3 contains 16 residues. The V gene's germline CDR1 is SGHRS and CDR2 YFSETQ. V lost 4 bases to trimming and J lost 3 bases, with 19 bases between them.

The chain carries TRBV28 and TRBJ2-7; 10 nucleotides line up with TRBD2. The CDR3 extends over 16 amino acids. CDR1 MDHEN and CDR2 SYDVKM come from the germline V gene. After removal of 6 bases from V and 2 bases from J, the junction contained 10 bases not matched to a gene. CDR3 sequence: CASRATRTSGTYEQYF. The DNA of the CDR3 is TGTGCCAGCAGGGCCACTCGGACTAGCGGTACCTACGAGCAGTACTTC.

Only a few counts were recorded for this clone. The chain uses TRBV29-1 and TRBJ2-1; 7 bases align to TRBD1. The CDR3 is 13 amino acids. The junction had 8 bases not matched to a gene; V was cut back by 7 bases and J by 5 bases. In germline, CDR1 is SQVTM, CDR2 ANQGSEA. CDR3 coding DNA: TGCAGCGGGCGAGATGGGACAGACAATGAGCAGTTCTTC. Protein product: CSGRDGTDNEQFF.

The genes are TRBV4-1 and TRBJ2-7; D is possibly TRBD2 (6 bases). This CDR3 region has 18 residues. Germline loops: CDR1 MGHRA, CDR2 YSYEKL. V was shortened by 1 base and J by 2 bases, with 21 bases between the two germline ends. This CDR3 reads CASSQGRKNWEATYEQYF. The CDR3 DNA reads TGCGCCAGCAGCCAAGGGCGCAAAAACTGGGAGGCCACCTACGAGCAGTACTTC.

This clone was recorded a few times. The chain uses TRBV13 and TRBJ2-7; TRBD2 matches 9 bases. Germline V CDR1 and CDR2: PRHDT, FYEKMQ (reference sequence). This CDR3 has 16 amino acids. J lost 4 bases, V lost 0 bases, and 7 bases had no gene match. DNA for the CDR3: TGTGCCAGCAGCTTAGGCCCAGTAGCGGGAGAGTACGAGCAGTACTTC. Translating gives CASSLGPVAGEYEQYF.

The J gene is TRBJ2-1, the V gene TRBV7-8, with TRBD2 as a possible D gene (5 bases). V lost 6 bases, J lost 0 bases, and 12 bases lay in between. The CDR3 spans 15 residues. CDR1 and CDR2 (germline): SGHVS, FQNEAQ. The CDR3 loop is CASSLAAGSYNEQFF. In DNA form, the CDR3 reads TGTGCCAGCAGTCTAGCCGCCGGCTCCTACAATGAGCAGTTCTTC.

This clone came up a few times. The rearrangement uses TRBV5-4 and TRBJ2-2; 8 nucleotides agree with TRBD1. The CDR3 length is 17 residues. In germline, CDR1 is SGHNT, CDR2 YYREEE (reference sequence). V lost 1 base and J lost 0; bases outside the gene matches: 5. This CDR3 is CASSLSRGPANTGELFF. The CDR3 nucleotides read TGTGCCAGCAGCTTGAGCAGGGGGCCCGCGAACACCGGGGAGCTGTTTTTT. Combining the CDR3 with reference TRBV5-4 and TRBJ2-2 gives the whole variable domain ETGVTQSPTHLIKTRGQQVTLRCSSQSGHNTVSWYQQALGQGPQFIFQYYREEENGRGNFPPRFSGLQFPNYSSELNVNALELDDSALYLCASSLSRGPANTGELFFGEGSRLTVL.

The chain couples TRBV6-1 to TRBJ1-1; TRBD1 matches at 9 bases. The trim removed 5 bases at V and 3 bases at J, leaving 4 bases unmatched. Germline V gene lookup returns CDR1 MNHNS and CDR2 SASEGT. The CDR3 has 14 amino acids. CDR3 sequence: CASSTGGSHTEAFF. The CDR3 nucleotides are TGTGCCAGCAGTACAGGGGGCTCTCACACTGAAGCTTTCTTT.

V and J are TRBV19 and TRBJ1-2; D may be TRBD1 (5 bases). The CDR3 is made up of 15 amino acids. V dropped 6 bases and J dropped 6 bases, with 20 bases sitting between them. The germline V gene encodes CDR1 LNHDA and CDR2 SQIVND (reference sequence). CDR3 in amino acids: CASRKAGPWGNGYTF. In DNA form, the CDR3 reads TGTGCCAGTAGGAAGGCGGGGCCCTGGGGTAATGGCTACACCTTC.

The chain is built from TRBV19 and TRBJ2-5, with D possibly TRBD1 on 5 matching bases. The CDR3 has 13 amino acids. V lost 3 bases and J 3 bases, leaving 8 bases between the germline ends. CDR1 LNHDA and CDR2 SQIVND come from the germline V gene (reference sequence). The CDR3 DNA is TGTGCCAGTAGTATCGAAGGGGAAGAGACCCAGTACTTC. It is translated as CASSIEGEETQYF.

This clone was recorded a few times. The chain links TRBV6-4 to TRBJ2-1; 8 bases map to TRBD2. CDR3 length equals 15 residues. J was trimmed by 8 bases and V by 5 bases; bases with no gene match: 11. In germline, CDR1 is MRHNA, CDR2 SNTAGT. The CDR3 spells CASSLSGNWGDEQFF. Written as DNA, the CDR3 is TGTGCCAGCAGTCTTAGCGGGAATTGGGGCGATGAGCAGTTCTTC.

This clone was detected a few times. The J gene is TRBJ1-1, the V gene TRBV20-1; 7 nucleotides align to TRBD1. This CDR3 comprises 11 residues. In germline, CDR1 is DFQATT, CDR2 SNEGSKA (reference sequence). V shed 5 bases, J shed 7 bases, and the junction held 4 bases outside the gene matches. CDR3 bases: TGCAGTGCTCATCGACAGGGTGAAGCTTTCTTT. Amino acids: CSAHRQGEAFF.

This clone was observed a few times. The chain couples TRBV2 to TRBJ2-5, with 9 bases lining up with TRBD1. Germline V gene sequence: CDR1 SNHLY, CDR2 FYNNEI. Unmatched junction bases numbered 5, after V lost 7 bases and J lost 11 bases. The CDR3 sequence is 11 residues long. The CDR3 reads CASNRGREQYF. CDR3 nucleotides: TGTGCCAGCAACAGGGGGCGGGAGCAGTACTTC. Full variable domain (rest looked up from reference TRBV2 and TRBJ2-5): EPEVTQTPSHQVTQMGQEVILRCVPISNHLYFYWYRQILGQKVEFLVSFYNNEISEKSEIFDDQFSVERPDGSNFTLKIRSTKLEDSAMYFCASNRGREQYFGPGTRLLVL.

This clone was counted a few times. Sequence at one end of the junction differs from germline and may be a read error. This same CDR3 is encoded by further DNA sequences in the sample. V gene TRBV27 combines with J gene TRBJ1-1; D is undetermined. Per germline, CDR1 MNHEY and CDR2 SMNVEV (reference sequence). The CDR3 totals 13 residues. CDR3 residues: CASSNSRVTEAFF. In nucleotides, the CDR3 is TGTGCCAGCAGCAATTCGAGGGTCACTGAAGCCTTCTTT.

This clone occurred a few times. This chain connects TRBV28 to TRBJ1-2; 7 nucleotides match TRBD1. From germline, CDR1 is MDHEN and CDR2 SYDVKM. V dropped 3 bases and J dropped 3; count of bases not matched to a gene: 1. The CDR3 extends over 13 amino acids. CDR3 sequence: CASSFGQDYGYTF. The CDR3 DNA sequence: TGTGCCAGCAGTTTCGGACAGGACTATGGCTACACCTTC.

Written as DNA, the CDR3 is TGCGCCAGCAGCCAAGATTTGACAGTTAGAGGCTATGGCTACACCTTC. Amino acids: CASSQDLTVRGYGYTF. The rearrangement uses TRBV4-3 and TRBJ1-2; D perhaps matches TRBD1 (5 bases). CDR3 length: 16 residues. Per germline, CDR1 LGHNA and CDR2 YSLEER. Trimming cost V 0 bases and J 4 bases, with 15 bases left between them.